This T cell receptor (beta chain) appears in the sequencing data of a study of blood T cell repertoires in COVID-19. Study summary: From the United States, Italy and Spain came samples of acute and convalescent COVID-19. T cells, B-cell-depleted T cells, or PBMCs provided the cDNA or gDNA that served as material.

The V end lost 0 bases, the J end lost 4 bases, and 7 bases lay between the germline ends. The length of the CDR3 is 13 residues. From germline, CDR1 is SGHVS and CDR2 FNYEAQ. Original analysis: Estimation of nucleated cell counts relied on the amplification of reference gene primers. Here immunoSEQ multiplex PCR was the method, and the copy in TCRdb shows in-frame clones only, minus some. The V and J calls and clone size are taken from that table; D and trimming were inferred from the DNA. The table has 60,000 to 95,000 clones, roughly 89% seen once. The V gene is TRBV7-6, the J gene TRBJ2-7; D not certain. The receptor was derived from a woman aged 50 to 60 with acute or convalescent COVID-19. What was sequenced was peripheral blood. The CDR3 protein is CASSLALRYEQYF. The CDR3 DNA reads TGTGCCAGCAGCTTAGCACTGAGGTACGAGCAGTACTTC.